These T cell receptor beta chains were read from a single sample in a study of blood T cell repertoires in COVID-19. Clones were read by immunoSEQ multiplex PCR, and TCRdb kept only the in-frame ones, dropping some. The data contain 60,000 to 95,000 clones, roughly 90% of them singletons. The source material was peripheral blood. The receptors come from a woman in her forties or fifties with acute or convalescent COVID-19. The CDR3 runs from the conserved cysteine through the conserved F or W. D genes are given only for firm matches. Some rows mark clone size as missing; the rest say once, few, many or name a class of expanded clone.

V gene,CDR3 length,J gene,D gene,clone size,CDR3 protein,CDR3 DNA
TRBV4-2,14,TRBJ2-1,.,.,CASSQAAGTNEQFF,TGTGCCAGCAGCCAAGCAGCGGGCACCAATGAGCAGTTCTTC
TRBV4-1,17,TRBJ1-6,.,once,CASSQGAAIARNSPLHF,TGCGCCAGCAGCCAAGGGGCAGCCATAGCGCGTAATTCACCCCTCCACTTT
TRBV9,14,TRBJ2-7,.,.,CASSVGDERYEQYF,TGTGCCAGCAGCGTAGGTGATGAACGGTACGAGCAGTACTTC
TRBV7-6,16,TRBJ2-1,TRBD1,.,CASSSTGTGSYNEQFF,TGTGCCAGCAGCTCTACCGGGACAGGGTCCTACAATGAGCAGTTCTTC
TRBV7-2,16,TRBJ2-3,TRBD2,.,CASSLTSGRSTDTQYF,TGTGCCAGCAGCTTAACTAGCGGGAGGAGCACAGATACGCAGTATTTT
TRBV20-1,13,TRBJ1-5,TRBD1,.,CSASQGEIVPQHF,TGCAGTGCTAGTCAGGGGGAGATAGTTCCCCAGCATTTT
TRBV12-3/TRBV12-4,13,TRBJ2-7,.,.,CASTPGRTYEQYF,TGTGCCAGCACCCCCGGGAGAACCTACGAGCAGTACTTC
TRBV19,13,TRBJ2-7,.,.,CASSSGGSGEQYF,TGTGCCAGTAGTAGTGGCGGGTCGGGCGAGCAGTACTTC
TRBV5-1,14,TRBJ2-1,TRBD1,.,CASSQTQGAREQFF,TGCGCCAGCAGCCAAACACAGGGGGCGCGTGAGCAGTTCTTC
TRBV28,15,TRBJ1-5,.,.,CASTSNTGGNQPQHF,TGTGCCAGCACCTCAAACACGGGGGGCAATCAGCCCCAGCATTTT
TRBV7-2,16,TRBJ1-5,.,once,CASSLIGGRNNQPQHF,TGTGCCAGCAGCTTGATCGGGGGAAGGAACAATCAGCCCCAGCATTTT
TRBV7-9,11,TRBJ1-6,.,.,CASSLSSPLHF,TGTGCCAGCAGCTTAAGCTCACCCCTCCACTTT
TRBV9,14,TRBJ2-4,.,.,CASSVGTPRGIQYF,TGTGCCAGCAGCGTCGGGACCCCCAGGGGCATTCAGTACTTC
TRBV6-2/TRBV6-3,14,TRBJ2-1,TRBD1,.,CASSYGTAYNEQFF,TGTGCCAGCAGTTATGGGACAGCGTACAATGAGCAGTTCTTC
TRBV7-9,14,TRBJ2-2,.,.,CASSLSGNTGELFF,TGTGCCAGCAGCTTATCAGGCAACACCGGGGAGCTGTTTTTT
TRBV5-1,15,TRBJ2-5,TRBD2,.,CASSSAGGRGETQYF,TGCGCCAGCAGCTCTGCGGGGGGAAGGGGAGAGACCCAGTACTTC
TRBV24-1,12,TRBJ1-2,.,.,CATSRANYGYTF,TGTGCCACCAGCAGGGCAAACTATGGCTACACCTTC
TRBV9,19,TRBJ2-1,.,.,CASSVSDRGTSGVYNEQFF,TGTGCCAGCAGCGTCTCGGACAGGGGAACTAGCGGGGTATACAATGAGCAGTTCTTC
TRBV2,12,TRBJ1-1,.,.,CASTVILTEAFF,TGTGCCAGCACTGTAATATTGACTGAAGCTTTCTTT
TRBV7-2,13,TRBJ2-7,.,.,CASSRTINYEQYF,TGTGCCAGCAGCCGGACTATCAACTACGAGCAGTACTTC
TRBV28,12,TRBJ1-1,.,.,CASSSRTGEAFF,TGTGCCAGCAGTTCTCGGACTGGGGAAGCTTTCTTT
TRBV29-1,14,TRBJ2-1,TRBD1,.,CSVLTGDGYNEQFF,TGCAGCGTCCTCACAGGGGACGGGTACAATGAGCAGTTCTTC
TRBV19,14,TRBJ2-1,.,.,CASSIVRAPAEQFF,TGTGCCAGTAGTATAGTCAGGGCCCCGGCTGAGCAGTTCTTC
TRBV14,16,TRBJ1-4,.,once,CASSLGSTDGSEKLFF,TGTGCCAGCAGCCTAGGTAGCACGGATGGGTCTGAAAAACTGTTTTTT
TRBV7-2,15,TRBJ1-5,.,.,CASSRRQGQGQPQHF,TGTGCCAGCAGCAGAAGGCAGGGGCAAGGTCAGCCCCAGCATTTT
TRBV6-6,16,TRBJ2-5,.,.,CASSYSLAGGGETQYF,TGTGCCAGCAGTTACTCTCTCGCAGGGGGAGGAGAGACCCAGTACTTC
TRBV5-1,13,TRBJ1-6,.,.,CASSLDGNSPLHF,TGCGCCAGCAGCCTGGACGGGAATTCACCCCTCCACTTT
TRBV7-9,15,TRBJ2-4,.,.,CASSLWTGVGNIQYF,TGTGCCAGCAGCTTGTGGACGGGGGTTGGAAACATTCAGTACTTC
TRBV19,14,TRBJ1-1,.,.,CASSIFSQNTEAFF,TGTGCCAGTAGTATTTTCAGTCAGAACACTGAAGCTTTCTTT
TRBV19,15,TRBJ2-7,TRBD2,.,CASSIGSGGAYEQYF,TGTGCCAGTAGTATAGGTTCGGGGGGTGCCTACGAGCAGTACTTC
TRBV30,14,TRBJ1-1,TRBD1,few,CAWSGDRGNTEAFF,TGTGCCTGGAGTGGGGACAGGGGCAACACTGAAGCTTTCTTT
TRBV27,13,TRBJ1-6,.,few,CASSFNRDSPLHF,TGTGCCAGCAGTTTCAACAGGGACTCACCCCTCCACTTT
TRBV7-9,13,TRBJ1-4,TRBD1,.,CASTSGGGEKLFF,TGTGCCAGCACTTCAGGGGGCGGTGAAAAACTGTTTTTT
TRBV29-1,13,TRBJ1-2,.,.,CSVAKTGNYGYTF,TGCAGCGTGGCGAAAACAGGGAACTATGGCTACACCTTC
TRBV7-2,15,TRBJ1-4,.,.,CASSLIPATNEKLFF,TGTGCCAGCAGCTTAATCCCAGCAACTAATGAAAAACTGTTTTTT
TRBV30,13,TRBJ1-1,.,.,CAWRGRVGTEAFF,TGTGCCTGGAGAGGCAGGGTTGGTACTGAAGCTTTCTTT
TRBV15,16,TRBJ1-6,TRBD1,.,CATSHDRGSYNSPLHF,TGTGCCACCAGCCATGACAGGGGCTCCTATAATTCACCCCTCCACTTT
TRBV5-1,13,TRBJ2-3,TRBD1,.,CASSFAGGDTQYF,TGCGCCAGCAGCTTTGCAGGGGGAGATACGCAGTATTTT
TRBV25-1,15,TRBJ2-3,.,.,CASSPRQVSTDTQYF,TGTGCCAGCAGTCCCCGACAGGTTAGCACAGATACGCAGTATTTT
TRBV28,13,TRBJ2-3,.,medium-sized,CASSLRGTDTQYF,TGTGCCAGCAGTCTGAGGGGCACAGATACGCAGTATTTT
TRBV27,14,TRBJ2-7,.,.,CASKPQGSFYEQYF,TGTGCCAGCAAACCCCAGGGTTCTTTCTACGAGCAGTACTTC
TRBV30,13,TRBJ2-1,.,.,CAWSTGGRVAKFF,TGTGCCTGGAGTACCGGGGGAAGGGTGGCAAAGTTCTTC
TRBV5-1,15,TRBJ1-2,.,.,CASSLADTNNYGYTF,TGCGCCAGCAGCTTGGCGGACACAAATAACTATGGCTACACCTTC
TRBV23-1,17,TRBJ1-3,TRBD1,.,CASSGRGPAGSGNTIYF,TGCGCCAGCAGTGGCAGGGGGCCCGCGGGGTCCGGAAACACCATATATTTT
TRBV14,17,TRBJ2-1,TRBD2,.,CASSQMGLADSYNEQFF,TGTGCCAGCAGCCAAATGGGGCTAGCGGACTCCTACAATGAGCAGTTCTTC
TRBV11-3,16,TRBJ2-3,.,.,CASSLDGSGSTDTQYF,TGTGCCAGCAGCTTAGATGGGAGCGGTAGCACAGATACGCAGTATTTT
TRBV28,15,TRBJ2-2,.,.,CASSFSDRNTGELFF,TGTGCCAGCAGTTTTTCCGACAGGAACACCGGGGAGCTGTTTTTT
TRBV12-1,19,TRBJ2-1,.,.,CASSFPSGRVLGGQSEQFF,TGTGCCAGCAGCTTCCCTTCCGGCCGGGTATTGGGGGGGCAAAGTGAGCAGTTCTTC
TRBV7-8,14,TRBJ2-5,.,.,CASSSPQGVETQYF,TGTGCCAGCAGCTCCCCGCAGGGCGTGGAGACCCAGTACTTC
TRBV28,13,TRBJ2-2,TRBD2,once,CAIAGGVTGELFF,TGTGCCATAGCGGGAGGGGTCACCGGGGAGCTGTTTTTT
TRBV28,16,TRBJ2-4,TRBD2,.,CASSLGLAGGQDIQYF,TGTGCCAGCAGCCTCGGACTAGCGGGAGGCCAAGACATTCAGTACTTC
TRBV6-2/TRBV6-3,14,TRBJ1-2,.,.,CASSYPGVGYGYTF,TGTGCCAGCAGTTACCCCGGGGTCGGGTATGGCTACACCTTC
TRBV15,15,TRBJ1-4,.,.,CATSDSYSSGEKLFF,TGTGCCACCAGCGATTCCTACTCCTCGGGTGAAAAACTGTTTTTT